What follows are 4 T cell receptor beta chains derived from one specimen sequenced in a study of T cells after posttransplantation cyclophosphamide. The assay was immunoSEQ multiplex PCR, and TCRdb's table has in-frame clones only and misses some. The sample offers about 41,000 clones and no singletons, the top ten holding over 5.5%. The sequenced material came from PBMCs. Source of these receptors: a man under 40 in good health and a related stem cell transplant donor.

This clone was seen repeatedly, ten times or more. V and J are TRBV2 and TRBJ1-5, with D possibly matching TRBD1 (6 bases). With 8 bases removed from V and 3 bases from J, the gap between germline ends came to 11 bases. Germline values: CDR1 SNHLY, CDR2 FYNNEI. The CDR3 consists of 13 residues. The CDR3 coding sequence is TGTGCCAGCGAGGGGGTGTCCAATCAGCCCCAGCATTTT. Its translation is CASEGVSNQPQHF.

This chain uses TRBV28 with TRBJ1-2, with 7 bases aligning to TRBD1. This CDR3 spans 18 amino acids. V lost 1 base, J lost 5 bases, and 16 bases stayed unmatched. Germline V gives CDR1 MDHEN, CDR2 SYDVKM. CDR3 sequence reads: CASSLLNLVVGTEYGYTF. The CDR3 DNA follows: TGTGCCAGCAGTTTATTGAACTTGGTGGTCGGGACAGAATATGGCTACACCTTC.

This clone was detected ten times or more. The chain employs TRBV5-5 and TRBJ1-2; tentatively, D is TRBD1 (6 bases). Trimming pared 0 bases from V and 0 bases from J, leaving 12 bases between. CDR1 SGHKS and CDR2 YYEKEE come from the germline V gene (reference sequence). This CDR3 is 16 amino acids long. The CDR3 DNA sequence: TGTGCCAGCAGCTTGGGGGGGCCGGGGACTAACTATGGCTACACCTTC. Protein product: CASSLGGPGTNYGYTF. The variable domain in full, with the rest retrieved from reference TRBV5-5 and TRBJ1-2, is DAGVTQSPTHLIKTRGQQVTLRCSPISGHKSVSWYQQVLGQGPQFIFQYYEKEERGRGNFPDRFSARQFPNYSSELNVNALLLGDSALYLCASSLGGPGTNYGYTFGSGTRLTVV.

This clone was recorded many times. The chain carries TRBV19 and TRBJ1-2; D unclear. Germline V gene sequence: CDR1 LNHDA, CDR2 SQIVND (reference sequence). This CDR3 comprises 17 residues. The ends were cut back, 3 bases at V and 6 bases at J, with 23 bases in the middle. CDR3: CASSIELTRTVANGYTF. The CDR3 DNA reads TGTGCCAGTAGTATTGAATTAACTAGGACGGTCGCTAATGGCTACACCTTC.